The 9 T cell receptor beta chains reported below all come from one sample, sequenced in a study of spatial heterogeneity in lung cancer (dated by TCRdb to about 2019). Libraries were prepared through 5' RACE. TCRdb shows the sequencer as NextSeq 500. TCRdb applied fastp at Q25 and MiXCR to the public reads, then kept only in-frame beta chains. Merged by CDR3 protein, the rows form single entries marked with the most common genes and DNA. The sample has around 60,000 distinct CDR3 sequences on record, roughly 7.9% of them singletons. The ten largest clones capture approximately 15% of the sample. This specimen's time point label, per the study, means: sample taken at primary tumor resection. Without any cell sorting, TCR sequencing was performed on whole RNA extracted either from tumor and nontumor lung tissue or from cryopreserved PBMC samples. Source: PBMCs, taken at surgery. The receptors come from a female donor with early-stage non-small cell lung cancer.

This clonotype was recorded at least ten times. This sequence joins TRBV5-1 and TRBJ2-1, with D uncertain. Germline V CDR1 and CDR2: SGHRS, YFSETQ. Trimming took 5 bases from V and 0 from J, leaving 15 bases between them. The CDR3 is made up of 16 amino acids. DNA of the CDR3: TGCGCCAGCAGTTCGGACCCAGCCAGCTCCTACAATGAGCAGTTCTTC. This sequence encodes CASSSDPASSYNEQFF.

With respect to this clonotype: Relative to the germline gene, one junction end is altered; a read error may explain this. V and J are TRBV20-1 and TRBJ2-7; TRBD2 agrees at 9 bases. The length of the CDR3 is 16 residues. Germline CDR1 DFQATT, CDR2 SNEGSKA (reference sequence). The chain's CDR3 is CSAGDPAGGGHYEQYF. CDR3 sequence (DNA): TGCAGTGCTGGAGATCCAGCGGGAGGCGGACACTACGAGCAGTACTTC.

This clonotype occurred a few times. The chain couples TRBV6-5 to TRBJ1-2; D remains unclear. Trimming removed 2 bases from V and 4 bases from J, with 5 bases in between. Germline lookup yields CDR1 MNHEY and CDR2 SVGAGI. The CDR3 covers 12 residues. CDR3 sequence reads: CASSYGSYGYTF. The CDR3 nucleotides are TGTGCCAGCAGTTACGGCAGCTATGGCTACACCTTC.

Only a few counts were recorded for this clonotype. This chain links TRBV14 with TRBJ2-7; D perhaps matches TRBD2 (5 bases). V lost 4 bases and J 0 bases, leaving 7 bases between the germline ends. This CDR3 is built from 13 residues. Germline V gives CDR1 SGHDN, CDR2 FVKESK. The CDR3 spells CASSPRDSYEQYV. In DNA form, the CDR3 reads TGTGCCAGCAGCCCCCGGGACTCCTACGAGCAGTACGTC.

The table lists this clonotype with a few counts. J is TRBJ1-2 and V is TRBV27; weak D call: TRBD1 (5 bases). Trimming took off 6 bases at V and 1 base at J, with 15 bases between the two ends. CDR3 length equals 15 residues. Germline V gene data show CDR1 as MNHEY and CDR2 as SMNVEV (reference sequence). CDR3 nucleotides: TGTGCCAGCAGGTACCGGGGCAGCCTTAACTATGGCTACACCTTC. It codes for CASRYRGSLNYGYTF.

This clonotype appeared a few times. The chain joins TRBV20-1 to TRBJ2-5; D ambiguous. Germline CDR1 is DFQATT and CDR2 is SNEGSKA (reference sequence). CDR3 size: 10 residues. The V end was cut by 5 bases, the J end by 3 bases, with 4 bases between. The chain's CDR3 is CSALEETQYF. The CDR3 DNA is TGCAGTGCTCTTGAAGAGACCCAGTACTTC.

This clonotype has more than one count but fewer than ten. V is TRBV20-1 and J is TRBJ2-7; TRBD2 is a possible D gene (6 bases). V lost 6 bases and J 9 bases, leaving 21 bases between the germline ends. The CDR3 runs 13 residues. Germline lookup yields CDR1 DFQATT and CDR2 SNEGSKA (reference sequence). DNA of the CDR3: TGCAGTGCCTCGGGACTGCCCACCCCTCGGCAGTACTTC. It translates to CSASGLPTPRQYF.

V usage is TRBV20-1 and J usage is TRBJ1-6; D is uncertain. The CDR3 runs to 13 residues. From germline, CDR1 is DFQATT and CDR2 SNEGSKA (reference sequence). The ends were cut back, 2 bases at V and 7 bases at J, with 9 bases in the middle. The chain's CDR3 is CSARTVHNSPLHF. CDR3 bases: TGCAGTGCTAGAACAGTCCACAATTCACCCCTCCACTTT.

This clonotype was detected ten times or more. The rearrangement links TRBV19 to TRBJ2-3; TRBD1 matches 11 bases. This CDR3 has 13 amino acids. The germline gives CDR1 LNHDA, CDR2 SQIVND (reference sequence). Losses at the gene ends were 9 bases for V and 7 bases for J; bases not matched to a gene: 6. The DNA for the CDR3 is TGTGCCAGCTCAGGACAGGGGGCGAATACGCAGTATTTT. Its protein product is CASSGQGANTQYF.